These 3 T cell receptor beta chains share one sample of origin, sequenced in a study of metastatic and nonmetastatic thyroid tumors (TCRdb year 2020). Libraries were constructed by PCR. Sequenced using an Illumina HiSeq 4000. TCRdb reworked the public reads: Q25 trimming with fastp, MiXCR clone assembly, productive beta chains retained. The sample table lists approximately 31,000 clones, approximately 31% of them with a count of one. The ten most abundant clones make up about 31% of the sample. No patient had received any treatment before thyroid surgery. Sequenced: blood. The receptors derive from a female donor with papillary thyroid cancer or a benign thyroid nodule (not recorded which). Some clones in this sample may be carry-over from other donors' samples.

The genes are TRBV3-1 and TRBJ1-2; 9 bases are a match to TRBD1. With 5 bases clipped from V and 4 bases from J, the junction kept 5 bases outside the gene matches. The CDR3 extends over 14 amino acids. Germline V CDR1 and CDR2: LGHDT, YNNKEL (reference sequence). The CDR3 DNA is TGTGCCAGCAGCACCGGACAGGGGCGCTATGGCTACACCTTC. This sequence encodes CASSTGQGRYGYTF.

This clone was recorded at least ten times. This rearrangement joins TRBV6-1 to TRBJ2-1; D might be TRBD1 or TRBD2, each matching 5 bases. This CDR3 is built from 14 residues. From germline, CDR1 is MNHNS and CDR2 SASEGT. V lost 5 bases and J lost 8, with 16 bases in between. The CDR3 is CASSYGLGDDEQFF. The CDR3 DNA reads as TGTGCCAGCAGTTATGGCCTGGGGGACGATGAGCAGTTCTTC.

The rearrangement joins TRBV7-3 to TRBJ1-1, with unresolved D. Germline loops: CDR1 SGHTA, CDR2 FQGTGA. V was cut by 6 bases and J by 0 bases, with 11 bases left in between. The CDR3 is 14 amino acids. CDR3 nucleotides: TGTGCCAGCAGGTCACAAGGGATGAACACTGAAGCTTTCTTT. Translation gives CASRSQGMNTEAFF.